These T cell receptor beta chains were read from a single sample in a study of cytomegalovirus exposure and HLA in healthy donors. The data were produced by immunoSEQ multiplex PCR, yet TCRdb's version contains in-frame clones alone and is incomplete. Counted here are 95,000 to 150,000 clones, over 70% occurring once; the ten biggest clones make up 1.5%. Material for sequencing was PBMCs. These receptors were obtained from a young woman in good health and CMV-seronegative. Each CDR3 is given with its conserved first and last residue. The D gene is left open where the match is weak. Rows give clone size only sometimes, using once, few, many, or a class for an expanded clone.

J	D	size	V	CDR3
TRBJ2-5	TRBD1	-	TRBV7-9	CASSPGTGYF
TRBJ2-3	-	once	TRBV5-4	CASSYNAGIDTQYF
TRBJ1-6	-	once	TRBV2	CASSVTYNSPLHF
TRBJ1-5	TRBD1	-	TRBV7-8	CASSASTGLRQPQHF
TRBJ2-1	-	-	TRBV10-1	CASSPSQARPYNEQFF
TRBJ1-4	TRBD1	-	TRBV5-1	CASSLAGTGNEKLFF
TRBJ2-5	-	-	TRBV5-1	CASSLDQVRETQYF
TRBJ2-7	TRBD2	-	TRBV5-4	CASSEWTSGTYDGQYF
TRBJ2-1	TRBD1	-	TRBV25-1	CASSGRDTGDEQFF
TRBJ1-2	-	-	TRBV29-1	CSVRDARWFSGKGYTF